This T cell receptor (beta chain) was sequenced in a study of blood T cell repertoires in COVID-19. Background on the study: Sites across the United States, Italy and Spain contributed samples from acute and convalescent COVID-19. Sources were T cells, B-cell-depleted T cells, or PBMCs; the material itself was cDNA or gDNA.

Assay used: immunoSEQ multiplex PCR; TCRdb lists only in-frame clones, some missing. The table lists 150,000 to 200,000 clones, about nine tenths of them singletons. CDR3 length equals 16 residues. Germline assignment: CDR1 PRHDT and CDR2 FYEKMQ (reference sequence). The ends were cut back, 7 bases at V and 0 bases at J, with 13 bases in the middle. This receptor was identified in a man between 60 and 75 years old with active or convalescent COVID-19. Sample: peripheral blood. This sequence joins TRBV13 and TRBJ2-6; maybe TRBD1 (6 bases). CDR3 coding DNA: TGTGCCAGCAATCAGGGGATGGGCTCTGGGGCCAACGTCCTGACTTTC. Its protein product is CASNQGMGSGANVLTF.